Listed here are 24 T cell receptor beta chains from one sample, sequenced in a study of cytomegalovirus exposure and HLA in healthy donors. Here immunoSEQ multiplex PCR was the method, and the copy in TCRdb shows in-frame clones only, minus some. The table lists under 250,000 clones, about nine tenths of them singletons. The sequenced material came from PBMCs. These TCRs come from a woman aged 18-29 years in good health and CMV-seropositive.

This chain connects TRBV27 to TRBJ1-5; perhaps TRBD1 as D (5 bases). The CDR3 sequence is 14 residues long. Germline V gives CDR1 MNHEY, CDR2 SMNVEV (reference sequence). Trimming took off 2 bases at V and 6 bases at J, with 11 bases between the two ends. The CDR3 loop reads CASSLGGSVQPQHF. CDR3 in DNA: TGTGCCAGCAGTTTAGGGGGGTCGGTTCAGCCCCAGCATTTT.

The chain couples TRBV27 to TRBJ2-1; 7 bases agree with TRBD2. Trimming removed 3 bases from V and 4 bases from J; junction bases left unmatched: 6. The length of the CDR3 is 15 residues. Germline V gives CDR1 MNHEY, CDR2 SMNVEV (reference sequence). Here the CDR3 DNA reads TGTGCCAGCAGTTTCGGGGGAGGGGAGTACAATGAGCAGTTCTTC. Translation gives CASSFGGGEYNEQFF.

The V gene is TRBV29-1, the J gene TRBJ2-7; D unresolved. The germline V gene has CDR1 SQVTM and CDR2 ANQGSEA. V shed 1 base and J shed 4 bases, with 8 bases lying between them. The length of the CDR3 is 12 residues. The DNA of the CDR3 is TGCAGCGTTGAAGTGGCGGATTACGAGCAGTACTTC. This gives the protein CSVEVADYEQYF.

The gene calls are TRBV28 and TRBJ2-7, with TRBD2 matching over 14 bases. This CDR3 is 19 amino acids long. The junction had 14 bases not matched to a gene; V was cut back by 2 bases and J by 5 bases. CDR1 and CDR2 from the germline V gene are MDHEN and SYDVKM. The CDR3 bases are TGTGCCAGCAGTTTAGGTTATCTCGGGGGACTAGCGGGAGTCAACGAGCAGTACTTC. Translating it yields CASSLGYLGGLAGVNEQYF.

The chain employs TRBV5-1 and TRBJ1-1; D unresolved. The V gene lost 5 bases and the J gene lost 2 bases, with 28 bases spanning the gap. Germline CDR1 SGHRS, CDR2 YFSETQ. The CDR3 extends over 19 amino acids. The CDR3 sequence is CASSSWRSKKIEGNTEAFF. CDR3 nucleotides: TGCGCCAGCAGTTCGTGGAGATCAAAAAAAATTGAGGGAAACACTGAAGCTTTCTTT.

The gene calls are TRBV6-1 and TRBJ1-3; weak D call: TRBD1 (6 bases). The V end lost 6 bases, the J end lost 0 bases, and 12 bases lay between the germline ends. The CDR3 runs 15 residues. Germline V gene data show CDR1 as MNHNS and CDR2 as SASEGT. The CDR3 protein is CASSRTAYSGNTIYF. CDR3 nucleotide sequence: TGTGCCAGCAGCCGGACAGCGTACTCTGGAAACACCATATATTTT.

The rearrangement uses TRBV27 and TRBJ2-7; 13 bases align to TRBD2. The V gene end was trimmed by 7 bases and the J gene end by 3 bases; junction bases not matched to a gene: 6. This CDR3 contains 15 residues. Germline CDR1 and CDR2: MNHEY and SMNVEV (reference sequence). CDR3 nucleotide sequence: TGTGCCAGCACCAGACTAGCGGGAGGCGGCTACGAGCAGTACTTC. Translating gives CASTRLAGGGYEQYF.

The gene calls are TRBV7-6 and TRBJ1-5, with a possible D match to TRBD1 (5 bases). Trimming left V 5 bases short and J 7 bases short, with 15 bases between. This CDR3 comprises 14 residues. From germline, CDR1 is SGHVS and CDR2 FNYEAQ. Written as DNA, the CDR3 is TGTGCCAGCAGCCTGGGGGGACTTCGGCAGCCCCAGCATTTT. Encoded protein: CASSLGGLRQPQHF.

The genes are TRBV27 and TRBJ2-1; TRBD1 aligns across 8 bases. The germline V gene encodes CDR1 MNHEY and CDR2 SMNVEV (reference sequence). V shed 4 bases, J shed 10 bases, and the junction held 6 bases outside the gene matches. The CDR3 runs to 13 residues. CDR3 coding DNA: TGTGCCAGCAGTTCATCAGGGGGCCGGGAGCAGTTCTTC. Its translation: CASSSSGGREQFF.

As DNA, the CDR3 is TGCGCCAGCAGCCAAGAGGAACAGGCGAGCTATGGCTACACCTTC. The encoded protein is CASSQEEQASYGYTF. The chain is built from TRBV4-1 and TRBJ1-2; D may be TRBD1 (5 bases). The CDR3 is 15 amino acids. Germline V CDR1 and CDR2: MGHRA, YSYEKL. Between the trimmed V and J ends, which lost 0 bases and 4 bases, there was a span of 12 bases.

The chain joins TRBV7-8 to TRBJ2-1; D may be TRBD2 (6 bases). This CDR3 spans 19 amino acids. Germline loops: CDR1 SGHVS, CDR2 FQNEAQ. V lost 5 bases, J lost 5 bases, and 28 bases lay in between. As DNA, the CDR3 is TGTGCCAGCAGCGACCATCTATTCCCGGGACTTGCAAAAAACAATGAGCAGTTCTTC. Translated: CASSDHLFPGLAKNNEQFF.

This chain connects TRBV7-3 to TRBJ2-7; 7 bases fit TRBD2. Trimming at V came to 2 bases and at J to 2 bases, leaving 6 bases not matched to a gene. The germline V gene encodes CDR1 SGHTA and CDR2 FQGTGA. This CDR3 spans 15 amino acids. The CDR3 coding sequence is TGTGCCAGCAGCTTACTGGCGGGACTAACCTACGAGCAGTACTTC. It yields the protein CASSLLAGLTYEQYF. Supplemented by reference TRBV7-3 and TRBJ2-7, the full variable domain reads GAGVSQTPSNKVTEKGKYVELRCDPISGHTALYWYRQSLGQGPEFLIYFQGTGAADDSGLPNDRFFAVRPEGSVSTLKIQRTERGDSAVYLCASSLLAGLTYEQYFGPGTRLTVT.

V and J are TRBV5-6 and TRBJ1-5, with 8 bases fitting TRBD1. Per germline, CDR1 SGHDT and CDR2 YYEEEE. V trimming: 4 bases; J trimming: 0 bases; junction bases outside the gene matches: 6. CDR3 length: 16 residues. CDR3 in amino acids: CASSRTGGNSNQPQHF. The CDR3 coding sequence is TGTGCCAGCAGCCGAACAGGGGGAAATAGCAATCAGCCCCAGCATTTT.

The gene calls are TRBV2 and TRBJ1-1, with 8 bases aligning to TRBD1. Germline V gene data show CDR1 as SNHLY and CDR2 as FYNNEI. J gave up 2 bases and V 7 bases, and 6 bases lay outside the gene matches. The CDR3 contains 14 residues. CDR3 nucleotide sequence: TGTGCCAGCAATATACAGGGGGTAAACACTGAAGCTTTCTTT. Protein: CASNIQGVNTEAFF.

V usage is TRBV6-6 and J usage is TRBJ1-1, with TRBD1 identical over 7 bases. CDR3 length: 11 amino acids. Trimming at V came to 5 bases and at J to 6 bases, leaving 0 bases not matched to a gene. The germline V gene encodes CDR1 MNHNY and CDR2 SVGAGI (reference sequence). The CDR3 bases are TGTGCCAGCAGTGACAGGGCTGAAGCTTTCTTT. Translated: CASSDRAEAFF.

The rearrangement uses TRBV29-1 and TRBJ1-1; TRBD1 matches at 8 bases. The CDR3 runs to 12 residues. The V and J ends lost 7 bases and 4 bases, in that order; junction bases with no gene match: 5. Germline CDR1 reads SQVTM; CDR2 reads ANQGSEA. DNA for the CDR3: TGCAGCGGGGGAGGACAGGGCACTGAAGCTTTCTTT. Residues: CSGGGQGTEAFF. Combining the CDR3 with reference TRBV29-1 and TRBJ1-1 gives the whole variable domain SAVISQKPSRDICQRGTSLTIQCQVDSQVTMMFWYRQQPGQSLTLIATANQGSEATYESGFVIDKFPISRPNLTFSTLTVSNMSPEDSSIYLCSGGGQGTEAFFGQGTRLTVV.

Only one count was recorded for this clone. The V gene is TRBV29-1, the J gene TRBJ1-1; D gene ambiguous. CDR1 and CDR2 (germline): SQVTM, ANQGSEA. V was clipped by 4 bases and J by 5 bases, with 11 bases between them. The CDR3 is 12 amino acids. DNA for the CDR3: TGCAGCGTTGTAGACGGGAGAACTGAAGCTTTCTTT. It codes for CSVVDGRTEAFF.

The chain links TRBV5-1 to TRBJ2-3; D possibly corresponds to TRBD1 (5 bases). V lost 4 bases, J lost 0 bases, and 12 bases lay in between. The CDR3 has 15 residues. Germline V gene sequence: CDR1 SGHRS, CDR2 YFSETQ. Here the CDR3 DNA reads TGCGCCAGCAGCCAGGGTTCCCCTAGCACAGATACGCAGTATTTT. It yields the protein CASSQGSPSTDTQYF.

The chain uses TRBV30 and TRBJ2-1, with a tentative D call TRBD1 (6 bases). Trimming removed 0 bases from V and 5 bases from J, with 14 bases in between. This CDR3 spans 15 amino acids. CDR1 and CDR2 (germline): GTSNPN, SVGIG (reference sequence). The CDR3 region is CAWSVRQGIHNEQFF. CDR3 nucleotides: TGTGCCTGGAGTGTAAGGCAGGGGATCCACAATGAGCAGTTCTTC.

V and J are TRBV28 and TRBJ2-1, with 11 bases that match TRBD1. Germline assignment: CDR1 MDHEN and CDR2 SYDVKM. Trimming at V came to 4 bases and at J to 12 bases, leaving 14 bases not matched to a gene. The CDR3 is made up of 16 amino acids. Here the CDR3 reads CASSSPGTGGYVRQFF. In nucleotides, the CDR3 is TGTGCCAGCAGTTCACCCGGGACAGGGGGTTACGTAAGGCAGTTCTTC.

Here the CDR3 reads CASSGEGRNTDTQYF. CDR3 bases: TGTGCCAGCAGTGGGGAGGGGAGGAACACAGATACGCAGTATTTT. The chain recombines TRBV2 with TRBJ2-3; the match to TRBD2 covers 7 bases. Trimming cost V 4 bases and J 2 bases; bases outside gene matches: 6. The CDR3 is 15 amino acids. Germline CDR1 and CDR2: SNHLY and FYNNEI.

A single count supports this clone. The V call is TRBV5-1, the J call TRBJ2-3; maybe TRBD2 (6 bases). Germline CDR1 and CDR2: SGHRS and YFSETQ. CDR3 size: 16 residues. Deletions cut 0 bases from V and 0 bases from J, with 11 bases between. The CDR3 bases are TGCGCCAGCAGCTTGGTCGGGAGCTCCAGCACAGATACGCAGTATTTT. This codes for CASSLVGSSSTDTQYF. Based on the CDR3 plus reference TRBV5-1 and TRBJ2-3, the full variable domain is KAGVTQTPRYLIKTRGQQVTLSCSPISGHRSVSWYQQTPGQGLQFLFEYFSETQRNKGNFPGRFSGRQFSNSRSEMNVSTLELGDSALYLCASSLVGSSSTDTQYFGPGTRLTVL.

This chain joins TRBV30 and TRBJ2-1, with 12 bases lining up with TRBD2. The CDR3 extends over 13 amino acids. CDR1 and CDR2 (germline): GTSNPN, SVGIG (reference sequence). V lost 5 bases, J lost 10 bases, and 6 bases stayed unmatched. CDR3 sequence (DNA): TGTGCCTGGGTTGGGACTAGCGGGCAAGAGCAGTTCTTC. The encoded protein is CAWVGTSGQEQFF.

The chain recombines TRBV4-2 with TRBJ2-3; TRBD2 agrees at 12 bases. Unmatched junction bases numbered 12, after V lost 4 bases and J lost 1 base. The V gene's germline CDR1 is LGHNA and CDR2 YNFKEQ. The CDR3 is made up of 19 amino acids. CDR3 sequence reads: CASSPLWSSGRAGTDTQYF. CDR3 in DNA: TGTGCCAGCAGCCCTCTATGGTCTAGCGGGAGGGCCGGCACAGATACGCAGTATTTT.